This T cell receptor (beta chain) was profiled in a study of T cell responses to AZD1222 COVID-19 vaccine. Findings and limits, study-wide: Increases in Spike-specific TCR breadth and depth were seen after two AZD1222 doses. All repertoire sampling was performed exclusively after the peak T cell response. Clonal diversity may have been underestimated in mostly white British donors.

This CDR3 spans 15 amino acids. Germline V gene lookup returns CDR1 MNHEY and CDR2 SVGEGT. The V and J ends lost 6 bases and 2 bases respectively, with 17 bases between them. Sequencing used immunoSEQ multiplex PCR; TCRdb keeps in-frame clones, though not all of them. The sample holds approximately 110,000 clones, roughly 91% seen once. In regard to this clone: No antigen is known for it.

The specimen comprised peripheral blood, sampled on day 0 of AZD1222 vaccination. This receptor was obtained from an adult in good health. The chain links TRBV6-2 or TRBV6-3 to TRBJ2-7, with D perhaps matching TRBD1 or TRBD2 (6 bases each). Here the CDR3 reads CASSQLGGGPYEQYF. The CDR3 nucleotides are TGTGCCAGCAGCCAGCTCGGGGGCGGACCCTACGAGCAGTACTTC.